These 23 T cell receptor beta chains were all obtained from the same sample, sequenced in a study of T cell repertoires in cytomegalovirus infection. TCRdb independently ran MiXCR on the reads; one entry per CDR3 protein. The sample contains about half a million distinct CDR3 sequences, roughly a third of which appear only once. These TCRs' antigens remain unknown. Sample: cultured PBMCs, taken from culture after CMV antigen stimulation. The receptor set was obtained from a human donor in good health (CMV status not recorded). Some clones in this sample may be carry-over from other donors' samples.

The chain combines TRBV4-1 with TRBJ1-1; TRBD1 might be the D (5 bases). The V end lost 0 bases, the J end lost 10 bases, and 9 bases lay between the germline ends. CDR1 is MGHRA and CDR2 is YSYEKL in the germline V gene. This CDR3 spans 12 amino acids. The CDR3 DNA follows: TGCGCCAGCAGCCAAGATCTCCAGGGAGCTTTCTTT. Residues: CASSQDLQGAFF.

This chain connects TRBV20-1 to TRBJ1-1; D is unresolved. The CDR3 loop spans 12 amino acids. Per the germline V gene, CDR1 is DFQATT and CDR2 is SNEGSKA (reference sequence). With 7 bases removed from V and 2 bases from J, the gap between germline ends came to 11 bases. CDR3 coding DNA: TGCAGTGTCATCGACCTAAACACTGAAGCTTTCTTT. Its protein is CSVIDLNTEAFF.

This chain links TRBV7-8 with TRBJ2-7; 9 bases fit TRBD2. The V gene's germline CDR1 is SGHVS and CDR2 FQNEAQ. Unmatched junction bases numbered 4, after V lost 8 bases and J lost 2 bases. CDR3 length: 13 residues. The DNA for the CDR3 is TGTGCCAGCGCTAGCGGGATGACCTACGAGCAGTACTTC. Protein sequence: CASASGMTYEQYF.

Only a few counts were recorded for this clonotype. This sequence joins TRBV7-2 and TRBJ1-2, with a tentative D call TRBD1 (5 bases). The V end was cut by 5 bases, the J end by 10 bases, with 14 bases between. Germline CDR1 is SGHTA and CDR2 is FQGNSA. The CDR3 extends over 12 amino acids. DNA for the CDR3: TGTGCCAGCAGCCGGTCAGGGCGAGACTACACCTTC. Residues: CASSRSGRDYTF.

This clonotype was counted only a few times. V and J are TRBV7-8 and TRBJ1-1; TRBD1 matches 7 bases. The trim removed 7 bases at V and 1 base at J, leaving 3 bases unmatched. Germline CDR1 reads SGHVS; CDR2 reads FQNEAQ. The CDR3 spans 13 residues. CDR3 amino acids: CASNRDRNTEAFF. The CDR3 region has the DNA TGTGCCAGCAACCGGGACAGGAACACTGAAGCTTTCTTT.

The chain is built from TRBV7-6 and TRBJ1-1; TRBD1 is a possible D gene (6 bases). CDR1 SGHVS and CDR2 FNYEAQ come from the germline V gene. The length of the CDR3 is 14 residues. Trimming took 4 bases from V and 7 from J, leaving 16 bases between them. The CDR3, as DNA: TGTGCCAGCAGCTCGTGGGGGGGCCAAGGTGAAGCTTTCTTT. Its translation is CASSSWGGQGEAFF.

Here the CDR3 reads CASSVIGGVSEAFF. For the CDR3, the DNA is TGTGCCAGCAGCGTAATTGGGGGTGTGAGTGAAGCTTTCTTT. The V call is TRBV9, the J call TRBJ1-1; D might be TRBD1 (5 bases). Trimming shortened V by 1 base and J by 7 bases, and 14 bases separated the two germline ends. Germline-derived CDR1 and CDR2 are SGDLS and YYNGEE. This CDR3 region has 14 residues.

This clonotype was recorded a few times. The J gene is TRBJ2-3, the V gene TRBV25-1; TRBD1 might be the D (5 bases). V was cut by 0 bases and J by 1 base, with 23 bases left in between. CDR1 is MGHDK and CDR2 is SYGVNS in the germline V gene. The length of the CDR3 is 20 residues. The CDR3 here is CASSEYVQGSIHRGTDTQYF. The CDR3 DNA reads as TGTGCCAGCAGTGAATATGTGCAGGGCTCAATCCACCGCGGCACAGATACGCAGTATTTT. Combining the CDR3 with reference TRBV25-1 and TRBJ2-3 gives the whole variable domain EADIYQTPRYLVIGTGKKITLECSQTMGHDKMYWYQQDPGMELHLIHYSYGVNSTEKGDLSSESTVSRIRTEHFPLTLESARPSHTSQYLCASSEYVQGSIHRGTDTQYFGPGTRLTVL.

This clonotype occurred a few times. The chain links TRBV6-2 or TRBV6-3 to TRBJ2-7, with 11 nucleotides matching TRBD2. This CDR3 has 16 amino acids. The V gene end was trimmed by 6 bases and the J gene end by 3 bases; junction bases not matched to a gene: 10. Germline V gene sequence: CDR1 MNHEY, CDR2 SVGEGT. DNA for the CDR3: TGTGCCAGCAGAGATGCCGGGACTAGCGGTATCTACGAGCAGTACGTC. Amino acids: CASRDAGTSGIYEQYV.

This clonotype occurred many times. CDR3 sequence: CASNGLAGDEQYF. CDR3 bases: TGTGCCAGCAATGGACTAGCGGGAGACGAGCAGTACTTC. The V call is TRBV7-2, the J call TRBJ2-7; 13 bases map to TRBD2. V shed 7 bases and J 5 bases; nucleotides not matched to a gene: 2. The CDR3 spans 13 residues. Germline lookup yields CDR1 SGHTA and CDR2 FQGNSA.

V and J are TRBV12-3 or TRBV12-4 and TRBJ1-1; 9 bases line up with TRBD1. With V trimmed by 11 bases and J by 0 bases, 10 bases remained unmatched. There are 15 residues in the CDR3. CDR3 in amino acids: CAGSPGTGLNTEAFF. The CDR3 region has the DNA TGTGCCGGCTCGCCCGGGACAGGGCTGAACACTGAAGCTTTCTTT.

This clonotype was seen more than once but under ten times. V usage is TRBV7-2 and J usage is TRBJ2-3; D gene ambiguous. Germline V gene lookup returns CDR1 SGHTA and CDR2 FQGNSA. The CDR3 length is 14 residues. V dropped 8 bases and J dropped 1 base, with 13 bases sitting between them. The CDR3 sequence: CASGFRMGTDTQYF. The CDR3 region has the DNA TGTGCCAGCGGTTTTAGGATGGGCACAGATACGCAGTATTTT.

The rearrangement uses TRBV18 and TRBJ1-1; D may be TRBD1 (5 bases). This CDR3 is built from 15 residues. Germline CDR1 reads KGHSH; CDR2 reads LQKENI. The V and J ends lost 2 bases and 2 bases respectively, with 12 bases between them. The CDR3 region has the DNA TGTGCCAGCTCACCAATAGAGGGGATTAACACTGAAGCTTTCTTT. Protein product: CASSPIEGINTEAFF.

This chain connects TRBV7-2 to TRBJ2-2; 9 bases match TRBD1. In germline, CDR1 is SGHTA, CDR2 FQGNSA. The CDR3 consists of 17 residues. J was trimmed by 5 bases and V by 2 bases; bases with no gene match: 9. The CDR3 region has the DNA TGTGCCAGCAGCTTACAGGGGGACAGGGTTAGGACCGGGGAGCTGTTTTTT. It translates to CASSLQGDRVRTGELFF.

This sequence joins TRBV29-1 and TRBJ1-1, with 9 bases fitting TRBD1. V trimming: 7 bases; J trimming: 0 bases; junction bases outside the gene matches: 9. CDR3 length: 15 amino acids. The germline CDR1 and CDR2 sequences are SQVTM and ANQGSEA. The CDR3 region has the DNA TGCAGCGCAGAGACAGGGGGGGCCTTGAACACTGAAGCTTTCTTT. It specifies CSAETGGALNTEAFF.

About this clonotype: Sequence at one end of the junction differs from germline and may be a read error. The CDR3 DNA is TGTGCCAGCAGTTACTCGACTGGGGGGCACCAAGGGACCCAGTACTTC. Translated: CASSYSTGGHQGTQYF. The chain uses TRBV6-5 and TRBJ2-5; either TRBD1 or TRBD2 may fit D (6 bases each). This CDR3 region has 16 residues. CDR1 and CDR2 (germline): MNHEY, SVGAGI.

The rearrangement uses TRBV12-5 and TRBJ1-2, with TRBD1 identical over 7 bases. The CDR3 is 18 residues long. Unmatched junction bases numbered 15, after V lost 0 bases and J lost 5 bases. CDR1 and CDR2 from the germline V gene are LGHNT and FRNRAP. The CDR3 DNA reads as TGTGCTAGTGGTTTGGTACTAGGACAGGCCGTTAGCCGGTATGGCTACACCTTC. This translates into CASGLVLGQAVSRYGYTF.

This chain connects TRBV14 to TRBJ1-1; tentative D call: TRBD1 (5 bases). The germline V gene has CDR1 SGHDN and CDR2 FVKESK. This CDR3 has 14 amino acids. V was pared by 1 base and J by 5 bases, with 11 bases between. This CDR3 is CASSQAGYGTEAFF. CDR3 DNA sequence: TGTGCCAGCAGCCAAGCAGGGTACGGAACTGAAGCTTTCTTT. Together with reference TRBV14 and TRBJ1-1, the CDR3 gives the full variable domain: EAGVTQFPSHSVIEKGQTVTLRCDPISGHDNLYWYRRVMGKEIKFLLHFVKESKQDESGMPNNRFLAERTGGTYSTLKVQPAELEDSGVYFCASSQAGYGTEAFFGQGTRLTVV.

Ten or more counts support this clonotype. The gene calls are TRBV7-2 and TRBJ2-1; 9 bases are a match to TRBD1. Germline V lookup: CDR1 SGHTA, CDR2 FQGNSA. This CDR3 has 13 amino acids. V trimming: 6 bases; J trimming: 9 bases; junction bases outside the gene matches: 6. The CDR3 DNA follows: TGTGCCAGCAGTAATGGGACAGGGACTGAGCAGTTCTTC. It translates to CASSNGTGTEQFF.

The chain recombines TRBV18 with TRBJ2-1; 9 bases are a match to TRBD1. Germline values: CDR1 KGHSH, CDR2 LQKENI. V trimming: 3 bases; J trimming: 3 bases; junction bases outside the gene matches: 9. The CDR3 runs 17 residues. This CDR3 reads CASSPIPGTGSYNEQFF. CDR3 bases: TGTGCCAGCTCACCTATACCAGGGACAGGGAGCTACAATGAGCAGTTCTTC.

This clonotype was detected a few times. The CDR3 sequence: CASGPPRRGSPGELFF. For the CDR3, the DNA is TGTGCCAGCGGCCCCCCTAGGCGCGGGAGTCCCGGGGAGCTGTTTTTT. This chain uses TRBV12-3 or TRBV12-4 with TRBJ2-2; 7 bases line up with TRBD2. The CDR3 spans 16 residues. The V segment lost 8 bases and the J segment 6 bases; nucleotides outside the gene matches: 15.

This rearrangement joins TRBV20-1 to TRBJ2-5; 7 positions agree with TRBD2. J gave up 5 bases and V 3 bases, and 9 bases lay outside the gene matches. The CDR3 covers 14 residues. Germline assignment: CDR1 DFQATT and CDR2 SNEGSKA (reference sequence). The CDR3 region has the DNA TGCAGTGCTAGCGGGGAGGGCCAAGGCGAGACCCAGTACTTC. Amino acid sequence: CSASGEGQGETQYF.

With respect to this clonotype: The junction and the germline gene differ at one end; a read error may be behind it. The rearrangement joins TRBV28 to TRBJ1-2, with D maybe TRBD1 (6 bases). The CDR3 extends over 12 amino acids. Germline V CDR1 and CDR2: MDHEN, SYDVKM. In DNA, the CDR3 is TGTGCCAGCAGTTCCGAACTTCCAGGGGTCCCCTTC. The encoded protein is CASSSELPGVPF.